In its sample, the clone carrying this TCR beta chain was seen many times. Its antigen remains unidentified. This sample stems from a study of T cells in Graves' hyperthyroidism and ophthalmopathy. Amplified TCR beta CDR3 regions derived from RNA transcripts. First-round RT-PCR with HTBI primers amplified the TCR CDR3 region. Using its own MiXCR run on the multiplex PCR reads, TCRdb lists one record per CDR3 protein. Here the sample spans roughly 740,000 distinct CDR3 sequences, about 16% being singletons. Regarding the study as a whole: Most expanded thyroid clonotypes above 0.001 recurred in blood.

V lost 10 bases to trimming and J lost 5 bases; unmatched junction nucleotides: 13. Germline-derived CDR1 and CDR2 are MDHEN and SYDVKM. The CDR3 has 15 residues. Absence of ophthalmopathy progression within 18 months defined stable Graves' hyperthyroidism. Clinicians diagnosed patients from clinical symptoms, serum thyroxine and TRAb, thyroid ultrasound and orbital computed tomography. Fresh peripheral blood, 10 ml, was the source of the PBMCs. The clonotype comes from a man younger than 30 with Graves' hyperthyroidism. This chain connects TRBV28 to TRBJ2-2; 7 bases line up with TRBD2. Material for sequencing was blood. CDR3 amino acids: CATTERRGGTGELFF. The CDR3 DNA reads TGTGCCACCACAGAGCGGAGGGGAGGGACCGGGGAGCTGTTTTTT.